The 26 T cell receptor beta chains reported below all come from one sample, sequenced in a study of T cells after yellow fever vaccination. From the 5' RACE reads, TCRdb called clonotypes with MiXCR, one entry per CDR3 protein. In the table there are around 250,000 distinct CDR3 sequences, 6% to 7.5% of which are singletons. Sequences were derived from CD4+ T cells sorted from PBMCs, sampled 15 days after the yellow fever booster vaccination. The receptor source for this set is a young man who received the YFV17D yellow fever vaccine.

The sample holds a few counts of this clonotype. V and J are TRBV3-1 and TRBJ1-3; D is ambiguous. The CDR3 is 16 amino acids. V lost 4 bases, J lost 1 base, and 14 bases lay in between. Germline V gene data show CDR1 as LGHDT and CDR2 as YNNKEL (reference sequence). The CDR3 loop is CASSPPGIRSGNTIYF. The CDR3 DNA sequence: TGTGCCAGCAGCCCCCCGGGGATCAGATCTGGAAACACCATATATTTT.

In its sample, this clonotype was seen a few times. The chain joins TRBV24-1 to TRBJ2-1, with 12 bases identical to TRBD2. V lost 9 bases, J lost 2 bases, and 7 bases stayed unmatched. CDR1 and CDR2 from the germline V gene are KGHDR and SFDVKD. The CDR3 contains 16 residues. The CDR3 nucleotides read TGTGCCACCTCCACCACTAGCGGGAGGACCTACAATGAGCAGTTCTTC. It specifies CATSTTSGRTYNEQFF.

This clonotype has just a few counts. V and J are TRBV7-9 and TRBJ1-2; no clear D. Germline V gene lookup returns CDR1 SEHNR and CDR2 FQNEAQ (reference sequence). This CDR3 spans 14 amino acids. The V end was cut by 1 base, the J end by 5 bases, with 11 bases between. The CDR3 here is CASSLDTEPYGYTF. CDR3 bases: TGTGCCAGCAGCTTAGATACAGAGCCTTATGGCTACACCTTC.

The chain joins TRBV9 to TRBJ2-1; maybe TRBD1 (5 bases). Looked up from germline, CDR1 is SGDLS and CDR2 is YYNGEE. The CDR3 is 14 residues long. V dropped 1 base and J dropped 3 bases, with 8 bases sitting between them. DNA of the CDR3: TGTGCCAGCAGCGTAAGCAGGGACTACAATGAGCAGTTCTTC. This translates into CASSVSRDYNEQFF.

Here the CDR3 reads CSASRGISNTEAFF. In DNA form, the CDR3 reads TGCAGTGCCAGCCGGGGAATATCGAACACTGAAGCTTTCTTT. This sequence joins TRBV20-1 and TRBJ1-1, with D hard to call. This CDR3 spans 14 amino acids. The germline V and J ends were trimmed by 6 bases and 1 base, with 15 bases remaining between them. Germline assignment: CDR1 DFQATT and CDR2 SNEGSKA (reference sequence).

This CDR3 is CSALDTDSLTEAFF. The CDR3 DNA reads TGCAGTGCCTTGGACACGGACAGCCTCACTGAAGCTTTCTTT. The V and J genes are TRBV20-1 and TRBJ1-1; D may be TRBD1 (6 bases). The CDR3 contains 14 residues. The germline CDR1 and CDR2 sequences are DFQATT and SNEGSKA (reference sequence). V was cut by 6 bases and J by 4 bases, with 18 bases left in between.

This clonotype occurred many times. The chain combines TRBV10-3 with TRBJ2-5; no clear D gene. The CDR3 covers 13 residues. CDR1 is ENHRY, CDR2 SYGVKD, per germline. Trimming removed 6 bases at V and 2 bases at J, with 10 bases between. CDR3 sequence reads: CAISLAAQETQYF. CDR3 DNA sequence: TGTGCCATCAGCTTGGCAGCTCAAGAGACCCAGTACTTC.

This clonotype has at least ten counts. This chain uses TRBV12-3 or TRBV12-4 with TRBJ2-3; D unclear. With 3 bases removed from V and 4 bases from J, the gap between germline ends came to 5 bases. The CDR3 is 12 amino acids. The CDR3 protein is CASSFVADTQYF. CDR3 nucleotides: TGTGCCAGCAGTTTTGTGGCAGATACGCAGTATTTT.

The rearrangement uses TRBV12-3 or TRBV12-4 and TRBJ2-7; D is perhaps TRBD1 (6 bases). Trimming removed 3 bases from V and 0 bases from J, with 9 bases in between. The CDR3 spans 14 residues. The CDR3 nucleotides are TGTGCCAGCAGTTTCGGACAGCCCTCCTACGAGCAGTACTTC. It specifies CASSFGQPSYEQYF.

In this sample, this clonotype turned up a few times. The gene calls are TRBV6-1 and TRBJ1-4; possibly TRBD1 for D (5 bases). This CDR3 region has 14 residues. Trimming took 6 bases from V and 5 from J, leaving 13 bases between them. CDR1 is MNHNS, CDR2 SASEGT, per germline. CDR3 region: CASSNRNLNEKLFF. The CDR3 DNA reads TGTGCCAGCAGCAACAGGAACCTCAATGAAAAACTGTTTTTT.

This clonotype showed up many times. The V gene is TRBV18, the J gene TRBJ2-5, with a weak D call TRBD2 (6 bases). The CDR3 has 15 amino acids. The V and J ends lost 2 bases and 4 bases respectively, with 14 bases between them. Germline V CDR1 and CDR2: KGHSH, LQKENI. The CDR3 DNA reads TGTGCCAGCTCACCAGCATCCCTGCGGGGAGAGACCCAGTACTTC. It codes for CASSPASLRGETQYF.

The rearrangement links TRBV10-3 to TRBJ1-5; no reliable D call. The CDR3 is made up of 11 amino acids. The germline V gene encodes CDR1 ENHRY and CDR2 SYGVKD. With 8 bases removed from V and 3 bases from J, the gap between germline ends came to 5 bases. CDR3 residues: CAIGSNQPQHF. Written as DNA, the CDR3 is TGTGCCATCGGGTCCAATCAGCCCCAGCATTTT.

This clonotype was observed a few times. V gene TRBV29-1 combines with J gene TRBJ2-7; D is tentatively TRBD1 or TRBD2 (5 bases each). The CDR3 runs to 13 residues. Trimming removed 6 bases at V and 0 bases at J, with 12 bases between. Per the germline V gene, CDR1 is SQVTM and CDR2 is ANQGSEA. The CDR3 here is CSVGPSSSYEQYF. CDR3 bases: TGCAGCGTGGGACCCTCCAGCTCCTACGAGCAGTACTTC.

The chain carries TRBV10-3 and TRBJ1-1; 8 nucleotides match TRBD1. Germline values: CDR1 ENHRY, CDR2 SYGVKD. CDR3 length equals 13 residues. Trimming cost V 7 bases and J 1 base; bases outside gene matches: 2. CDR3 coding DNA: TGTGCCATCAAGGGACAGGCGAACACTGAAGCTTTCTTT. It codes for CAIKGQANTEAFF.

J is TRBJ2-7 and V is TRBV20-1; 10 bases line up with TRBD2. CDR1 and CDR2 (germline): DFQATT, SNEGSKA (reference sequence). The junction had 7 bases not matched to a gene; V was cut back by 3 bases and J by 2 bases. CDR3 length equals 15 residues. In DNA form, the CDR3 reads TGCAGTGCTAGGGGTTCTGGACTAGCGGCCTACGAGCAGTACTTC. Protein: CSARGSGLAAYEQYF.

This clonotype came up many times. The V gene is TRBV29-1, the J gene TRBJ2-1, with a tentative D call TRBD2 (6 bases). This CDR3 has 11 residues. V gave up 7 bases and J gave up 9 bases, with 13 bases separating them. Germline V gene data show CDR1 as SQVTM and CDR2 as ANQGSEA. CDR3 in amino acids: CSAAGPSEQFF. CDR3 nucleotide sequence: TGCAGCGCTGCGGGACCCAGTGAGCAGTTCTTC.

This clonotype was detected ten times or more. V usage is TRBV20-1 and J usage is TRBJ2-5; 13 bases map to TRBD2. This CDR3 contains 14 residues. Germline lookup yields CDR1 DFQATT and CDR2 SNEGSKA (reference sequence). Unmatched junction bases numbered 2, after V lost 5 bases and J lost 2 bases. The CDR3 nucleotides read TGCAGTGCTCTACTAGCGGGAGGGCAAGAGACCCAGTACTTC. Its protein is CSALLAGGQETQYF.

This clonotype was observed a few times. The junction shows a germline mismatch at one end, possibly a read error. The chain couples TRBV20-1 to TRBJ2-1; 10 bases match TRBD2. The CDR3 length is 17 residues. Germline V gene lookup returns CDR1 DFQATT and CDR2 SNEGSKA (reference sequence). The CDR3: CCARDLAGVLSYNEQFF. The CDR3 DNA reads TGCTGTGCTAGAGATCTAGCGGGAGTGTTATCCTACAATGAGCAGTTCTTC.

The rearrangement joins TRBV7-2 to TRBJ1-4; possible D gene TRBD1, 6 bases. CDR1 is SGHTA, CDR2 FQGNSA, per germline. V was cut by 5 bases and J by 13 bases, with 17 bases left in between. CDR3 length equals 13 residues. As DNA, the CDR3 is TGTGCCAGCAGCGCTATATCAGGGGCGGGACTGTTTTTT. It codes for CASSAISGAGLFF. The full variable domain, with the rest looked up from reference TRBV7-2 and TRBJ1-4, is GAGVSQSPSNKVTEKGKDVELRCDPISGHTALYWYRQSLGQGLEFLIYFQGNSAPDKSGLPSDRFSAERTGGSVSTLTIQRTQQEDSAVYLCASSAISGAGLFFGSGTQLSVL.

This clonotype showed up many times. The rearrangement links TRBV7-2 to TRBJ1-1; D is uncertain. Trimming removed 3 bases from V and 8 bases from J, with 13 bases in between. The V gene's germline CDR1 is SGHTA and CDR2 FQGNSA. The CDR3 is made up of 13 amino acids. The CDR3 DNA sequence: TGTGCCAGCAGCTTCTTCTCACGGGAAGAAGCTTTCTTT. Translated: CASSFFSREEAFF.

This clonotype was observed many times. V and J are TRBV5-5 and TRBJ2-5, with D unclear. Trimming took 2 bases from V and 2 from J, leaving 4 bases between them. CDR3 size: 12 residues. The germline CDR1 and CDR2 sequences are SGHKS and YYEKEE (reference sequence). The CDR3 protein is CASSLLQETQYF. The CDR3 nucleotides are TGTGCCAGCAGCTTACTGCAAGAGACCCAGTACTTC.

This clonotype was counted at least ten times. This rearrangement joins TRBV5-1 to TRBJ2-1; no reliable D call. Deletions cut 0 bases from V and 3 bases from J, with 10 bases between. The CDR3 contains 15 residues. The V gene's germline CDR1 is SGHRS and CDR2 YFSETQ. CDR3 sequence: CASSLGSHLYNEQFF. CDR3 coding DNA: TGCGCCAGCAGCTTGGGTAGCCACCTCTACAATGAGCAGTTCTTC.

The J gene is TRBJ2-5, the V gene TRBV24-1; TRBD1 might be the D (5 bases). The CDR3 has 14 residues. Germline V gene lookup returns CDR1 KGHDR and CDR2 SFDVKD. The V end was cut by 4 bases, the J end by 0 bases, with 8 bases between. The CDR3 sequence is CATSDYRYQETQYF. The CDR3 DNA reads as TGTGCCACCAGTGACTACAGGTACCAAGAGACCCAGTACTTC.

This clonotype occurred many times. The rearrangement uses TRBV28 and TRBJ1-6; D remains unclear. The CDR3 spans 13 residues. Trimming took 6 bases from V and 7 from J, leaving 10 bases between them. Looked up from germline, CDR1 is MDHEN and CDR2 is SYDVKM. This chain's CDR3 is CASRPSANSPLHF. The CDR3 DNA sequence: TGTGCCAGCAGACCGAGCGCGAATTCACCCCTCCACTTT.

This clonotype was counted at least ten times. The V gene is TRBV12-3 or TRBV12-4, the J gene TRBJ1-3; no definite D call. The CDR3 extends over 10 amino acids. V shed 8 bases and J shed 6 bases, with 5 bases lying between them. In nucleotides, the CDR3 is TGTGCCAGCGGATCAAACACCATATATTTT. Amino acid sequence: CASGSNTIYF.

With respect to this clonotype: A much larger clone differs by one base, so this may be a read error. V gene TRBV7-9 combines with J gene TRBJ2-1; possible D gene TRBD1, 6 bases. Germline CDR1 is SEHNR and CDR2 is FQNEAQ (reference sequence). The CDR3 consists of 15 residues. CDR3 DNA sequence: TGTGCCAGAAGCTTAGATTACAGTAGGGGGAATGAGCAGTTCTTC. This sequence encodes CARSLDYSRGNEQFF.